One T cell receptor (beta chain) is described in this entry. TCRdb's table, derived via immunoSEQ multiplex PCR, lists solely in-frame clones and lacks some. The repertoire holds around 65,000 clones, with around 85% as singletons. This entry belongs to a study of blood T cell repertoires in COVID-19. Study at large: Acute-phase and convalescent COVID-19 samples originated in the United States, Italy and Spain. T cells, B-cell-depleted T cells, or PBMCs supplied cDNA or gDNA.

The clonotype originates from a woman of 80 years or more with active or convalescent COVID-19. The sample comprised peripheral blood.

DNA for the CDR3: TGTGCCAGCAGCCCGGACCCGGGCAGGGGGCGGTCAAGGGAGCAGTTCTTC. Translated: CASSPDPGRGRSREQFF. The rearrangement uses TRBV7-9 and TRBJ2-1; 8 nucleotides align to TRBD1. Unmatched junction bases numbered 19, after V lost 5 bases and J lost 10 bases. The length of the CDR3 is 17 residues. CDR1 is SEHNR and CDR2 is FQNEAQ in the germline V gene (reference sequence).